This T cell receptor (beta chain) was sequenced during a study of T cell repertoires in cytomegalovirus infection. Across the study: Public TCR beta signature analysis indicated the presence of both CMV infection and matching HLA type.

TCRdb reanalysed the reads using MiXCR and keeps one entry per CDR3 protein. Seen here are about 490,000 distinct CDR3 sequences, 16% observed once, and the top ten hold 20% to 30%. Whole-study findings and limits: Carriers of CMV plus the relevant HLA were identified by cumulative public TCR beta family frequency.

As regards this clonotype: What it binds is unknown.

This TCR was sampled from a human donor in good health (CMV status not recorded). Some clones in this sample may be carry-over from other donors' samples. Sequencing input: CD8+ T cells from PBMCs.

The CDR3 here is CASSSSQYYGYTF. CDR3 coding DNA: TGTGCCAGCAGTTCCTCACAGTACTATGGCTACACCTTC. The V and J genes are TRBV28 and TRBJ1-2; D is unresolved. V shed 4 bases and J shed 3 bases, with 9 bases lying between them. Germline lookup yields CDR1 MDHEN and CDR2 SYDVKM. This CDR3 has 13 residues.